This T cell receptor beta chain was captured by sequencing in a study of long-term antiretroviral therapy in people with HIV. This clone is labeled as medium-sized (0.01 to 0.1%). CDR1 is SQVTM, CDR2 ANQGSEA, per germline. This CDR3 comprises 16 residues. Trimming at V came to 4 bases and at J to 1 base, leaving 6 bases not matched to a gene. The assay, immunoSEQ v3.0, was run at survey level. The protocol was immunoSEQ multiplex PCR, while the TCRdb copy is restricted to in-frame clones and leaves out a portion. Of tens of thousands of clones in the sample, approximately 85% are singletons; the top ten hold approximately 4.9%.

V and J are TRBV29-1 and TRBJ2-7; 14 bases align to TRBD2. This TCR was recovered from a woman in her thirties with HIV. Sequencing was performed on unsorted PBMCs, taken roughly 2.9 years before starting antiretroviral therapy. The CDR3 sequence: CSVGLAGGIYSYEQYF. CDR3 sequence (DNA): TGCAGCGTTGGACTAGCGGGGGGGATATATTCCTACGAGCAGTACTTC.